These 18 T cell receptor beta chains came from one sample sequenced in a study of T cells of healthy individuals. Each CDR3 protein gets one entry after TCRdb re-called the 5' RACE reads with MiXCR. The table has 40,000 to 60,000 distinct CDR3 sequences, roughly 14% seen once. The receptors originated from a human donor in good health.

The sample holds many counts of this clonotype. CDR3 bases: TGTGCCAGCAGCCTTGACAGGGCTGGCTACACCTTC. It encodes CASSLDRAGYTF. The chain links TRBV7-2 to TRBJ1-2, with 7 bases fitting TRBD1. This CDR3 is built from 12 residues. J lost 7 bases, V lost 5 bases, and 4 bases had no gene match. From germline, CDR1 is SGHTA and CDR2 FQGNSA.

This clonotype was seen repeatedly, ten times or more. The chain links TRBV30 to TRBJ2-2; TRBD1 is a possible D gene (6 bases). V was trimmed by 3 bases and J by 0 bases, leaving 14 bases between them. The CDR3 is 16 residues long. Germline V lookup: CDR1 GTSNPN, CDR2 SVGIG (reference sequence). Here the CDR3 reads CAWRAPDRPNTGELFF. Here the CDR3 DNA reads TGTGCCTGGAGGGCACCCGACAGGCCGAACACCGGGGAGCTGTTTTTT. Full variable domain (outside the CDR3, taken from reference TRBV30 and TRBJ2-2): SQTIHQWPATLVQPVGSPLSLECTVEGTSNPNLYWYRQAAGRGLQLLFYSVGIGQISSEVPQNLSASRPQDRQFILSSKKLLLSDSGFYLCAWRAPDRPNTGELFFGEGSRLTVL.

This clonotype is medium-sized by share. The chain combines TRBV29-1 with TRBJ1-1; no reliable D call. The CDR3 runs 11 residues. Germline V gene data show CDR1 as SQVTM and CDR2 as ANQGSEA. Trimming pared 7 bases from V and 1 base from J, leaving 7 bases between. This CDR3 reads CSGKRNTEAFF. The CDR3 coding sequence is TGCAGCGGTAAAAGGAACACTGAAGCTTTCTTT.

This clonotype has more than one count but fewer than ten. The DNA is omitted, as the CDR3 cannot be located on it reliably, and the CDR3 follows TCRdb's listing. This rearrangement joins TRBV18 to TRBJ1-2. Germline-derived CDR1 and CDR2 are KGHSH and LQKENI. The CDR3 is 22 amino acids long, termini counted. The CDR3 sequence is CASSPGGVGGYTFGPGVGGYTF.

The CDR3 DNA reads TGTGCCAGCAGTAGCCGACTAGTCCCAGATACGCAGTATTTT. This encodes CASSSRLVPDTQYF. This sequence joins TRBV7-8 and TRBJ2-3; a weak D match, TRBD2 (6 bases). Deletions cut 6 bases from V and 4 bases from J, with 14 bases between. Germline V gene sequence: CDR1 SGHVS, CDR2 FQNEAQ. The CDR3 is 14 residues long.

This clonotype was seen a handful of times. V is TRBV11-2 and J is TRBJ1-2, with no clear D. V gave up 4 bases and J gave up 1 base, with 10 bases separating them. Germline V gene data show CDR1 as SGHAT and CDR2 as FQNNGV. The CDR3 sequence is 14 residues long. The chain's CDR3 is CASSSSSLNYGYTF. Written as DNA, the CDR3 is TGTGCCAGCAGCTCCTCTTCTCTTAACTATGGCTACACCTTC.

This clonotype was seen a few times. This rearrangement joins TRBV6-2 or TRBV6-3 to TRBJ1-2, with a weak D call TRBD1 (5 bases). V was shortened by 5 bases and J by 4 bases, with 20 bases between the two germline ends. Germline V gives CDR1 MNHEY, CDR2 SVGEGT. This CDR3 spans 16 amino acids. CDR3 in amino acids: CASSTSFRRQTYGYTF. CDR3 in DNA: TGTGCCAGCAGTACCTCTTTCCGGCGACAGACCTATGGCTACACCTTC.

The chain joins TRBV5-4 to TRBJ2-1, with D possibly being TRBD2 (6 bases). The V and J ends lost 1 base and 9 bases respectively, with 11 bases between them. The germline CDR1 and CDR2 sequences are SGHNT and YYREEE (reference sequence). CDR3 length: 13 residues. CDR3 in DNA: TGTGCCAGCAGCTTGTCTAGCGTCCGTGAGCAGTTCTTC. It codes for CASSLSSVREQFF.

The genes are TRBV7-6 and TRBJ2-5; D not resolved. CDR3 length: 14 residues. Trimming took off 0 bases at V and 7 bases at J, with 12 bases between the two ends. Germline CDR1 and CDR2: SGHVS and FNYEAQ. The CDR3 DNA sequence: TGTGCCAGCAGCTTAGCCCCCCCTGGGCGGACCCAGTACTTC. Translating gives CASSLAPPGRTQYF.

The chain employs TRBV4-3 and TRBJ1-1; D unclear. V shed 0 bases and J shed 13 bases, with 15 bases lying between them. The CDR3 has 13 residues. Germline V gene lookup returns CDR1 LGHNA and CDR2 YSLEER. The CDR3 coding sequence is TGCGCCAGCAGCCAAGAGCAGGAGAGTAGTGGTTTCTTT. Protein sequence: CASSQEQESSGFF.

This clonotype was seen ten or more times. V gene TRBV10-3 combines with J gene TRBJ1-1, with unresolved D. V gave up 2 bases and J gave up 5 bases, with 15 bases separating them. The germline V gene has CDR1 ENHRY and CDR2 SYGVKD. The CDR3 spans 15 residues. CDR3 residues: CAISETPGVGTEAFF. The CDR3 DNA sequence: TGTGCCATCAGTGAGACGCCGGGAGTGGGAACTGAAGCTTTCTTT.

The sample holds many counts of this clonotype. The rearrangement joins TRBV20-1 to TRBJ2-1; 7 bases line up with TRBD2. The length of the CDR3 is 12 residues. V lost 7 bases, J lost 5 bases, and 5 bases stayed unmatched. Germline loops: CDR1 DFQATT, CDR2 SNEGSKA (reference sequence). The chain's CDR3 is CSVEAGHNEQFF. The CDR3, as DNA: TGCAGTGTAGAAGCGGGACACAATGAGCAGTTCTTC.

The CDR3 reads CASSGAHSSYEQYF. The CDR3 region has the DNA TGTGCCAGCAGTGGGGCGCATTCGTCCTACGAGCAGTACTTC. The gene calls are TRBV6-1 and TRBJ2-7; no clear D gene. Trimming took 4 bases from V and 1 from J, leaving 11 bases between them. CDR1 is MNHNS, CDR2 SASEGT, per germline. The CDR3 has 14 amino acids.

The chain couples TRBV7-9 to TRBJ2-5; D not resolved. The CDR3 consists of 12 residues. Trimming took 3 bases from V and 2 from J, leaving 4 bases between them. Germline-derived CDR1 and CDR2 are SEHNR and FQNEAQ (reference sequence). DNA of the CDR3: TGTGCCAGCAGCTTTTCGCAAGAGACCCAGTACTTC. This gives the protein CASSFSQETQYF.

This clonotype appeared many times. In DNA, the CDR3 is TGTGCCACTGCACAGGGAGGTCGCGGCGAGCAGTACTTC. It codes for CATAQGGRGEQYF. The V and J genes are TRBV6-5 and TRBJ2-7, with D possibly called TRBD1 or TRBD2 (6 bases each). The germline CDR1 and CDR2 sequences are MNHEY and SVGAGI. Deletions cut 10 bases from V and 6 bases from J, with 19 bases between. CDR3 size: 13 residues.

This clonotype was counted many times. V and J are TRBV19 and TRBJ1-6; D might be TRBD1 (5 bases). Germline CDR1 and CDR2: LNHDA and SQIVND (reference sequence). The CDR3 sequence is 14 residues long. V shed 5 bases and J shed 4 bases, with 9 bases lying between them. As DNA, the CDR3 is TGTGCCAGTAGTCCCACAGGTTATAATTCACCCCTCCACTTT. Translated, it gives CASSPTGYNSPLHF.

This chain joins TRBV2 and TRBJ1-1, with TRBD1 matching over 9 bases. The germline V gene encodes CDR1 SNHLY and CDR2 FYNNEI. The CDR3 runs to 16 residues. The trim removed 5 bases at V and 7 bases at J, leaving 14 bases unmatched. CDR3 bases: TGTGCCAGCAGTCCCGGGACAGGGATCTTAGGGGTTGAAGCTTTCTTT. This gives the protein CASSPGTGILGVEAFF.

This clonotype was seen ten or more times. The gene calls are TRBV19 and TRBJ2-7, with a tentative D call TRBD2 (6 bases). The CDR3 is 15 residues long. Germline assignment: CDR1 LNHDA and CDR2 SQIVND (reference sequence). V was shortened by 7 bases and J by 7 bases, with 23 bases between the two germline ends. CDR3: CASTARDSLEEEQYF. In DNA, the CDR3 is TGTGCCAGTACCGCCAGGGACTCGCTTGAAGAGGAGCAGTACTTC.